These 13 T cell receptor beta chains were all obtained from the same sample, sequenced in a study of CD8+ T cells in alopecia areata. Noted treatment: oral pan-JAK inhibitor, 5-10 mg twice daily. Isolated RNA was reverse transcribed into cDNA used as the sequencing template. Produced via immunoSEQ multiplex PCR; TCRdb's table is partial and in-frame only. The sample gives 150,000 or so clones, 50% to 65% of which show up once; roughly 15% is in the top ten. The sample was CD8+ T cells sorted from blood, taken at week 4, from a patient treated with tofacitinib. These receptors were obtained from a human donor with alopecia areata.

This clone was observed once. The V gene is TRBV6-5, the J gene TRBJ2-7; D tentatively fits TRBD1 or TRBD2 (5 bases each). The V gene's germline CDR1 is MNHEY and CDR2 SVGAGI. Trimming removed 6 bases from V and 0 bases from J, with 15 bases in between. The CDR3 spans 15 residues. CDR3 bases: TGTGCCAGCAGCTGGGACGGCCCAAGCTCCTACGAGCAGTACTTC. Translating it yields CASSWDGPSSYEQYF.

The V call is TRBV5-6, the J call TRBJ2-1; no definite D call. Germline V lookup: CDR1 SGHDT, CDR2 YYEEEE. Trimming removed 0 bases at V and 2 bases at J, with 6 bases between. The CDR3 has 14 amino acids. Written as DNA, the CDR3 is TGTGCCAGCAGCTTGGGACAAACCTACAATGAGCAGTTCTTC. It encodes CASSLGQTYNEQFF.

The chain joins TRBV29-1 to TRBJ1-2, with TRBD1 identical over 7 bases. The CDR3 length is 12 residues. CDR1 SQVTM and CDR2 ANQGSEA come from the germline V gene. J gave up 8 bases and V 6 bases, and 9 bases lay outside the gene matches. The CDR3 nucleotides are TGCAGCGTGGAACAGGGGTCGGGCGGCTACACCTTC. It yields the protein CSVEQGSGGYTF.

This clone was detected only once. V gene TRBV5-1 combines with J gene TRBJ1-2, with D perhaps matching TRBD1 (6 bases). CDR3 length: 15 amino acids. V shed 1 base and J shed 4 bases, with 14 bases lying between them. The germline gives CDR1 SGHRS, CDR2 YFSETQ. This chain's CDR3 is CASSLRAEGGYGYTF. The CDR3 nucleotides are TGCGCCAGCAGCTTGAGGGCAGAGGGGGGCTATGGCTACACCTTC.

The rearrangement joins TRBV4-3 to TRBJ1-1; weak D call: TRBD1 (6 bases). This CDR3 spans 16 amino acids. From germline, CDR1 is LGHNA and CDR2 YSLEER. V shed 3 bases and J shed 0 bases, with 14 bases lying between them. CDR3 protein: CASSHNREGVNTEAFF. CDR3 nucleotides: TGCGCCAGCAGCCACAACAGGGAGGGCGTGAACACTGAAGCTTTCTTT.

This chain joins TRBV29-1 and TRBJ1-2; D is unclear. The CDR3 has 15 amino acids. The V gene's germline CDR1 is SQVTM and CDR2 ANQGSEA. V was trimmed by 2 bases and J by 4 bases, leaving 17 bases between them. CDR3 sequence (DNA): TGCAGCGTTGAAATGCCGACTAACTCTCTCTATGGCTACACCTTC. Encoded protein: CSVEMPTNSLYGYTF. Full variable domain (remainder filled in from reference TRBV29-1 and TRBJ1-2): SAVISQKPSRDICQRGTSLTIQCQVDSQVTMMFWYRQQPGQSLTLIATANQGSEATYESGFVIDKFPISRPNLTFSTLTVSNMSPEDSSIYLCSVEMPTNSLYGYTFGSGTRLTVV.

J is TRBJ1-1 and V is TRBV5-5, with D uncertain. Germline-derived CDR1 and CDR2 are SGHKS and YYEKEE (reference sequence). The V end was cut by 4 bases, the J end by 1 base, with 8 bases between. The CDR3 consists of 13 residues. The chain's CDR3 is CASSDHTNTEAFF. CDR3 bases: TGTGCCAGCAGCGACCACACGAACACTGAAGCTTTCTTT.

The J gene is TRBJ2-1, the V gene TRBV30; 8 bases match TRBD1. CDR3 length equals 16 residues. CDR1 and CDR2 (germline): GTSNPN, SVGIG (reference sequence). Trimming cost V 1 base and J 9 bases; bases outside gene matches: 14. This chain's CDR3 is CAWSGYETGVLAEQFF. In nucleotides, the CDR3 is TGTGCCTGGAGTGGTTATGAGACAGGGGTATTAGCTGAGCAGTTCTTC.

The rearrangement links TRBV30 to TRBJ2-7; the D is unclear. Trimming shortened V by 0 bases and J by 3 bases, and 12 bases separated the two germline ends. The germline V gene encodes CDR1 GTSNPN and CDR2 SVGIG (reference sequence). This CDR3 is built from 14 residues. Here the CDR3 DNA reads TGTGCCTGGAGTGTAGGAAGTTCGGTCTACGAGCAGTACTTC. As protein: CAWSVGSSVYEQYF.

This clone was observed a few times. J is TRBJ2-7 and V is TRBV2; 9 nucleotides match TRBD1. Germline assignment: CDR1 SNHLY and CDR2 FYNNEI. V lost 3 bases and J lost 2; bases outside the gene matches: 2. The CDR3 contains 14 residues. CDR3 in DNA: TGTGCCAGCAGTGAGGACAGGGGAGCCTACGAGCAGTACTTC. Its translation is CASSEDRGAYEQYF.

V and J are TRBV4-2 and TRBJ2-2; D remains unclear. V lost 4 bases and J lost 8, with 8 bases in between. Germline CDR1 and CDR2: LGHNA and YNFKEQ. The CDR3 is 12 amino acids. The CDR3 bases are TGTGCCAGCAGCCCCGTTGGGGGGGAGCTGTTTTTT. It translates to CASSPVGGELFF.

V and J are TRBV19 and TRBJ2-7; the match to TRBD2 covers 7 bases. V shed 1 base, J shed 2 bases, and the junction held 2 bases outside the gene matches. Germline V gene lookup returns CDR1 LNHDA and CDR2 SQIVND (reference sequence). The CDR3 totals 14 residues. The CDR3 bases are TGTGCCAGTAGTATAGGCGGGAGAGCCTACGAGCAGTACTTC. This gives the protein CASSIGGRAYEQYF. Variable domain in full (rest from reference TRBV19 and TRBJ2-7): DGGITQSPKYLFRKEGQNVTLSCEQNLNHDAMYWYRQDPGQGLRLIYYSQIVNDFQKGDIAEGYSVSREKKESFPLTVTSAQKNPTAFYLCASSIGGRAYEQYFGPGTRLTVT.

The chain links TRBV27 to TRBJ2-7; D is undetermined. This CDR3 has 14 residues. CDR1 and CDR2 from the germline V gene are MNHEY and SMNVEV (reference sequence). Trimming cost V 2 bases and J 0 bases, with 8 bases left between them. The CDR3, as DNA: TGTGCCAGCAGTTTAGTTGGGCCCTCCTACGAGCAGTACTTC. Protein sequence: CASSLVGPSYEQYF.